This TCR beta chain was observed in a study of blood T cells in healthy people across ages. This CDR3 spans 14 amino acids. Trimming took 4 bases from V and 3 from J; bases not matched to a gene: 4. With a J-beta primer mix and a sample-barcoded 5' primer, a second PCR ran 7 to 11 cycles. Each CDR3 protein gets one entry after TCRdb re-called the 5' RACE reads with MiXCR. This repertoire shows under 800,000 distinct CDR3 sequences, 35% to 45% found once; its top ten account for 20% to 25%. The sequencing sample was made of blood. This clonotype was sampled from a woman aged 55 to 70 in good health. The J gene is TRBJ1-1, the V gene TRBV12-3 or TRBV12-4; 8 bases map to TRBD1. The chain's CDR3 is CASSSTGGYTEAFF. The CDR3, as DNA: TGTGCCAGCAGTTCAACAGGGGGTTACACTGAAGCTTTCTTT.